This paragraph covers one T cell receptor (beta chain) sequence. These data come from a study of shared clonotypes between healthy human individuals. In the study overall: The study enrolled a couple of women and three men aged 18 to 49.

Only CD45RO-negative cells positively selected for CCR7 counted as naive CD8 cells, so terminally differentiated effector memory CD45RA+ cells were excluded. Assay execution proceeded at the deep level. Genomic DNA from each subset was divided evenly over several immunoSEQ plates. Measured with immunoSEQ multiplex PCR; TCRdb has only the in-frame clones, and not every one. The data contain around 1.9 million clones, roughly 95% of them singletons. The CDR3 contains 17 residues. Germline loops: CDR1 SEHNR, CDR2 FQNEAQ (reference sequence). Trimming took off 5 bases at V and 2 bases at J, with 21 bases between the two ends.

This TCR came from a man between 18 and 29 years old in good health. Some clones in this sample may be carry-over from other donors' samples. The specimen was naive CD8+ T cells from PBMCs. This chain connects TRBV7-9 to TRBJ1-2; no clear D gene. CDR3 DNA sequence: TGTGCCAGCAGCCCACACGCAGAGGCCAACCCCAACTATGGCTACACCTTC. Encoded protein: CASSPHAEANPNYGYTF. The full variable domain, in which reference TRBV7-9 and TRBJ1-2 provide the parts outside the CDR3, is DTGVSQNPRHKITKRGQNVTFRCDPISEHNRLYWYRQTLGQGPEFLTYFQNEAQLEKSRLLSDRFSAERPKGSFSTLEIQRTEQGDSAMYLCASSPHAEANPNYGYTFGSGTRLTVV.